The next 17 T cell receptor beta chains were all read from a single sample in a study of ipilimumab plus nivolumab after autologous stem cell transplantation. The data were produced by immunoSEQ multiplex PCR, yet TCRdb's version contains in-frame clones alone and is incomplete. Of some 46,000 clones listed, around nine tenths were seen once; the top ten hold 0.7% to 1%. The sample was PBMCs, taken in a trial of ipilimumab plus nivolumab as post-transplant consolidation. Receptor source: a male donor with multiple myeloma.

This clone was detected only once. The genes are TRBV6-5 and TRBJ2-7; 9 bases match TRBD1. The CDR3 has 15 residues. CDR1 MNHEY and CDR2 SVGAGI come from the germline V gene. The V and J ends lost 4 bases and 3 bases, in that order; junction bases with no gene match: 7. The CDR3 spells CASSSPRTGDYEQYF. In DNA form, the CDR3 reads TGTGCCAGCAGTTCCCCCCGGACAGGGGACTACGAGCAGTACTTC.

The chain couples TRBV5-1 to TRBJ1-2; perhaps TRBD1 as D (6 bases). The CDR3 spans 16 residues. Germline V CDR1 and CDR2: SGHRS, YFSETQ. With 6 bases removed from V and 8 bases from J, the gap between germline ends came to 26 bases. CDR3 residues: CASTKSPGDLGDGYTF. Here the CDR3 DNA reads TGCGCCAGCACCAAGAGCCCAGGGGACCTTGGGGACGGCTACACCTTC.

This chain connects TRBV11-2 to TRBJ2-3; the match to TRBD1 covers 7 bases. The CDR3 contains 14 residues. The V gene end was trimmed by 6 bases and the J gene end by 1 base; junction bases not matched to a gene: 4. CDR1 SGHAT and CDR2 FQNNGV come from the germline V gene. Here the CDR3 reads CASSSGTGTDTQYF. The CDR3 DNA follows: TGTGCCAGCAGTTCCGGGACAGGCACAGATACGCAGTATTTT. Together with reference TRBV11-2 and TRBJ2-3, the CDR3 gives the full variable domain: EAGVAQSPRYKIIEKRQSVAFWCNPISGHATLYWYQQILGQGPKLLIQFQNNGVVDDSQLPKDRFSAERLKGVDSTLKIQPAKLEDSAVYLCASSSGTGTDTQYFGPGTRLTVL.

The J gene is TRBJ2-2, the V gene TRBV6-1; D remains ambiguous. The CDR3 loop spans 13 amino acids. The germline V gene has CDR1 MNHNS and CDR2 SASEGT. Between the trimmed V and J ends, which lost 3 bases and 4 bases, there was a span of 6 bases. CDR3 nucleotide sequence: TGTGCCAGCAGTGATTGGGGCACCGGGGAGCTGTTTTTT. Its translation is CASSDWGTGELFF.

V is TRBV7-8 and J is TRBJ2-7; D may be TRBD1 (6 bases). The V and J ends lost 3 bases and 4 bases respectively, with 7 bases between them. The germline CDR1 and CDR2 sequences are SGHVS and FQNEAQ. The CDR3 runs to 12 residues. CDR3 protein: CASSFQGYEQYF. The CDR3 coding sequence is TGTGCCAGCAGCTTTCAGGGGTACGAGCAGTACTTC.

The J gene is TRBJ1-2, the V gene TRBV4-2, with D possibly TRBD1 on 5 matching bases. The length of the CDR3 is 16 residues. V lost 1 base and J lost 6, with 18 bases in between. Germline values: CDR1 LGHNA, CDR2 YNFKEQ. The CDR3 protein is CASSQGQGGDRDGYTF. CDR3 coding DNA: TGTGCCAGCAGCCAAGGGCAGGGCGGAGATAGGGATGGCTACACCTTC.

The chain is built from TRBV27 and TRBJ1-4; 11 nucleotides line up with TRBD1. CDR3 size: 16 residues. The junction had 7 bases not matched to a gene; V was cut back by 2 bases and J by 8 bases. The germline V gene encodes CDR1 MNHEY and CDR2 SMNVEV (reference sequence). CDR3 sequence reads: CASSLTRDRGLEKLFF. DNA of the CDR3: TGTGCCAGCAGTTTAACTCGGGACAGGGGGTTGGAAAAACTGTTTTTT. The full variable domain, with the rest looked up from reference TRBV27 and TRBJ1-4, is EAQVTQNPRYLITVTGKKLTVTCSQNMNHEYMSWYRQDPGLGLRQIYYSMNVEVTDKGDVPEGYKVSRKEKRNFPLILESPSPNQTSLYFCASSLTRDRGLEKLFFGSGTQLSVL.

The rearrangement links TRBV6-5 to TRBJ1-5; D gene uncertain. The germline V gene encodes CDR1 MNHEY and CDR2 SVGAGI. The CDR3 has 13 residues. V was trimmed by 0 bases and J by 6 bases, leaving 6 bases between them. CDR3 DNA: TGTGCCAGCAGTTACTCACAGAGTCAGCCCCAGCATTTT. Residues: CASSYSQSQPQHF.

V and J are TRBV19 and TRBJ1-3; 8 bases line up with TRBD1. Germline CDR1 is LNHDA and CDR2 is SQIVND (reference sequence). V was pared by 6 bases and J by 0 bases, with 7 bases of the junction left unmatched. This CDR3 has 16 residues. The CDR3 region has the DNA TGTGCCAGTAGGGACAGGGCCTTTCCCTCTGGAAACACCATATATTTT. Amino acid sequence: CASRDRAFPSGNTIYF.

The rearrangement links TRBV7-2 to TRBJ2-4; the match to TRBD1 covers 8 bases. V lost 3 bases to trimming and J lost 6 bases; unmatched junction nucleotides: 4. CDR3 size: 14 residues. Looked up from germline, CDR1 is SGHTA and CDR2 is FQGNSA. The CDR3 spells CASSFDRGTNIQYF. In nucleotides, the CDR3 is TGTGCCAGCAGCTTTGACAGGGGTACAAACATTCAGTACTTC.

The chain employs TRBV27 and TRBJ2-1; 7 bases are a match to TRBD1. CDR1 is MNHEY and CDR2 is SMNVEV in the germline V gene (reference sequence). The CDR3 sequence is 14 residues long. Germline trimming cut 4 bases from V and 2 bases from J; bases unmatched to any gene: 2. The DNA of the CDR3 is TGTGCCAGCAGTTCAGGGGGTCCCTACAATGAGCAGTTCTTC. Its translation is CASSSGGPYNEQFF.

The V and J genes are TRBV7-9 and TRBJ2-1; 7 positions match TRBD2. V lost 4 bases, J lost 1 base, and 4 bases stayed unmatched. Germline assignment: CDR1 SEHNR and CDR2 FQNEAQ (reference sequence). The length of the CDR3 is 15 residues. The CDR3 coding sequence is TGTGCCAGCAGCTGGGGGGAGGGATCCTACAATGAGCAGTTCTTC. As protein: CASSWGEGSYNEQFF.

V is TRBV7-8 and J is TRBJ2-1, with D perhaps TRBD2 (6 bases). The CDR3 loop spans 14 amino acids. V dropped 2 bases and J dropped 9 bases, with 14 bases sitting between them. Per germline, CDR1 SGHVS and CDR2 FQNEAQ. The CDR3 protein is CASSLQTRGGEQFF. CDR3 DNA: TGTGCCAGCAGCTTACAGACTAGGGGCGGTGAGCAGTTCTTC.

V and J are TRBV7-9 and TRBJ2-7; D is possibly TRBD2 (6 bases). V gave up 6 bases and J gave up 5 bases, with 20 bases separating them. The CDR3 is 15 amino acids. Germline V lookup: CDR1 SEHNR, CDR2 FQNEAQ (reference sequence). The CDR3 loop is CASRPSGSAVDEQYF. The CDR3 DNA follows: TGTGCCAGCAGACCCTCCGGGAGCGCCGTCGACGAGCAGTACTTC.

The V gene is TRBV29-1, the J gene TRBJ1-2; D perhaps matches TRBD1 (5 bases). CDR3 size: 13 residues. The V gene's germline CDR1 is SQVTM and CDR2 ANQGSEA. The germline V and J ends were trimmed by 7 bases and 4 bases, with 16 bases remaining between them. The CDR3 loop is CSAKGRAAYGYTF. The CDR3 DNA reads TGCAGCGCGAAAGGCAGGGCGGCCTATGGCTACACCTTC.

The chain couples TRBV27 to TRBJ1-1; D gene uncertain. The germline gives CDR1 MNHEY, CDR2 SMNVEV (reference sequence). The CDR3 has 16 amino acids. Trimming removed 5 bases from V and 6 bases from J, with 22 bases in between. CDR3 bases: TGTGCCAGCAGTCCTTTCCCTACACGGGGAATGGCTGAAGCTTTCTTT. It translates to CASSPFPTRGMAEAFF.

This sequence joins TRBV7-9 and TRBJ2-7; D is perhaps TRBD1 or TRBD2 (5 bases each). Germline V lookup: CDR1 SEHNR, CDR2 FQNEAQ (reference sequence). This CDR3 has 15 residues. Trimming took 5 bases from V and 7 from J, leaving 21 bases between them. Here the CDR3 reads CASSTGLGATWEQYF. CDR3 sequence (DNA): TGTGCCAGCAGCACCGGGCTCGGGGCCACCTGGGAGCAGTACTTC.